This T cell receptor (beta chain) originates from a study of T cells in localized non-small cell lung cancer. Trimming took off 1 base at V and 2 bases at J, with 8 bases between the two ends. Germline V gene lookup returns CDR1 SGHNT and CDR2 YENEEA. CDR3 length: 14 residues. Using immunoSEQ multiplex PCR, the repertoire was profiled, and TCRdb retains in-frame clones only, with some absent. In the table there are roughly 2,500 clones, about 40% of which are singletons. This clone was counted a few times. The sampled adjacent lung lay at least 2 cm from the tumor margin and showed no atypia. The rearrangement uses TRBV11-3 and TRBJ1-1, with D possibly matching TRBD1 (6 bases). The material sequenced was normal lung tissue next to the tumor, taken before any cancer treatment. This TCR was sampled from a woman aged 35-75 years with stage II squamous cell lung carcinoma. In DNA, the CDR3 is TGTGCCAGCAGCTTAGGGGGACACAACACTGAAGCTTTCTTT. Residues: CASSLGGHNTEAFF.